A single sample gave rise to the 28 T cell receptor beta chains below, sequenced in a study of blood T cell repertoires in COVID-19. TCRdb keeps only in-frame clones here, not all; method: immunoSEQ multiplex PCR. The sample lists about 45,000 clones, about nine tenths occurring once. Material: peripheral blood. Every receptor here comes from a human donor in a cohort sampled during active COVID-19.

V gene TRBV2 combines with J gene TRBJ2-1; possibly TRBD1 for D (6 bases). Trimming took off 7 bases at V and 4 bases at J, with 14 bases between the two ends. CDR3 length: 14 residues. CDR1 SNHLY and CDR2 FYNNEI come from the germline V gene. DNA of the CDR3: TGTGCCAGCAAGGACCGGGACATATACAATGAGCAGTTCTTC. Protein: CASKDRDIYNEQFF.

This chain connects TRBV21-1 to TRBJ2-2; the D call in the table, TRBD2, was not verified against the DNA. TRBV21-1 is termed a pseudogene. This CDR3 contains 15 residues. The chain's CDR3 is CASSKGLAGPGELFF. DNA of the CDR3: TGTGCCAGCAGCAAAGGACTAGCGGGACCCGGGGAGCTGTTTTTT.

This clone showed up just once. The chain couples TRBV7-8 to TRBJ2-7; D gene unclear. CDR3 length equals 13 residues. Germline V gene sequence: CDR1 SGHVS, CDR2 FQNEAQ. With 2 bases removed from V and 5 bases from J, the gap between germline ends came to 10 bases. Here the CDR3 DNA reads TGTGCCAGCAGCTTATCCCCCTTAAACGAGCAGTACTTC. It is translated as CASSLSPLNEQYF.

The V call is TRBV10-3, the J call TRBJ2-1, with 9 positions matching TRBD2. This CDR3 is 16 amino acids long. CDR1 ENHRY and CDR2 SYGVKD come from the germline V gene. The ends lost 4 bases at V and 5 bases at J; junction bases unmatched: 9. The CDR3 reads CAISAVGGRGNNEQFF. The CDR3, as DNA: TGTGCCATCAGTGCCGTTGGCGGGAGGGGTAACAATGAGCAGTTCTTC.

The chain combines TRBV12-5 with TRBJ2-3; D perhaps matches TRBD2 (6 bases). This CDR3 has 14 amino acids. From germline, CDR1 is LGHNT and CDR2 FRNRAP. V lost 7 bases, J lost 1 base, and 12 bases lay in between. CDR3 sequence reads: CASALGGGTDTQYF. CDR3 in DNA: TGTGCTAGTGCCCTGGGAGGCGGCACAGATACGCAGTATTTT. The full variable domain, in which reference TRBV12-5 and TRBJ2-3 provide the parts outside the CDR3, is DARVTQTPRHKVTEMGQEVTMRCQPILGHNTVFWYRQTMMQGLELLAYFRNRAPLDDSGMPKDRFSAEMPDATLATLKIQPSEPRDSAVYFCASALGGGTDTQYFGPGTRLTVL.

This rearrangement joins TRBV10-3 to TRBJ1-6; TRBD1 is a possible D gene (5 bases). The CDR3 extends over 12 amino acids. The germline V and J ends were trimmed by 3 bases and 13 bases, with 10 bases remaining between them. Germline CDR1 ENHRY, CDR2 SYGVKD. CDR3 DNA: TGTGCCATCAGTGAAGGGGTCGCGCCCCTCCACTTT. It specifies CAISEGVAPLHF.

The sample holds a few counts of this clone. The rearrangement links TRBV7-9 to TRBJ2-7, with a tentative D call TRBD1 (5 bases). The CDR3 has 13 residues. Germline V gene sequence: CDR1 SEHNR, CDR2 FQNEAQ (reference sequence). With 3 bases removed from V and 1 base from J, the gap between germline ends came to 7 bases. The CDR3 DNA is TGTGCCAGCAGCTTCCCAGGGTCCTACGAGCAGTACTTC. Protein: CASSFPGSYEQYF.

This rearrangement joins TRBV28 to TRBJ1-3, with 8 bases identical to TRBD1. The CDR3 length is 15 residues. Germline-derived CDR1 and CDR2 are MDHEN and SYDVKM. J lost 4 bases, V lost 4 bases, and 6 bases had no gene match. Here the CDR3 DNA reads TGTGCCAGCAGTTCCAGGGGGCGATTAGGAAACACCATATATTTT. Its protein product is CASSSRGRLGNTIYF.

The CDR3, as DNA: TGTGCCAGCAGCTTAGGAAAGCGGGGCTCCTACGAGCAGTACTTC. The encoded protein is CASSLGKRGSYEQYF. The chain recombines TRBV7-9 with TRBJ2-7; the match to TRBD2 covers 7 bases. CDR3 length: 15 residues. Trimming removed 1 base from V and 0 bases from J; junction bases left unmatched: 3. Germline CDR1 SEHNR, CDR2 FQNEAQ (reference sequence).

The chain combines TRBV4-1 with TRBJ2-3; 8 bases line up with TRBD2. The CDR3 is 19 residues long. CDR1 and CDR2 (germline): MGHRA, YSYEKL. Germline trimming cut 3 bases from V and 0 bases from J; bases unmatched to any gene: 14. CDR3 protein: CASSHRTGTRETSTDTQYF. The DNA for the CDR3 is TGCGCCAGCAGCCATAGAACCGGGACTAGAGAAACTAGCACAGATACGCAGTATTTT.

The genes are TRBV6-6 and TRBJ2-7; tentative D call: TRBD2 (6 bases). The germline V and J ends were trimmed by 0 bases and 11 bases, with 17 bases remaining between them. Germline lookup yields CDR1 MNHNY and CDR2 SVGAGI (reference sequence). The CDR3 spans 14 residues. The CDR3 reads CASSYSRDLDFEYF. The CDR3 DNA is TGTGCCAGCAGTTACTCGAGGGACTTAGATTTTGAGTACTTC.

The chain recombines TRBV21-1 with TRBJ2-2; the D call TRBD2 from the table was never checked on the DNA. TRBV21-1 is shown as a pseudogene. This CDR3 spans 13 amino acids. CDR3 region: CASSPPKTGELFF. The CDR3 DNA is TGTGCCAGCAGCCCGCCTAAGACCGGGGAGCTGTTTTTT.

The sample holds one count of this clone. The chain uses TRBV7-8 and TRBJ2-7; 16 bases line up with TRBD2. V lost 4 bases to trimming and J lost 0 bases; unmatched junction nucleotides: 15. There are 21 residues in the CDR3. Germline V gene sequence: CDR1 SGHVS, CDR2 FQNEAQ. CDR3 region: CASSSDRGRGLAGGSSYEQYF. In nucleotides, the CDR3 is TGTGCCAGCAGCTCAGACAGGGGACGGGGACTAGCGGGAGGGTCCTCCTACGAGCAGTACTTC.

This chain connects TRBV9 to TRBJ2-7; 7 nucleotides line up with TRBD1. The J segment lost 3 bases and the V segment lost 3 bases, leaving 3 bases of the junction unmatched. The germline gives CDR1 SGDLS, CDR2 YYNGEE. CDR3 length: 13 residues. Here the CDR3 reads CASSGWDSYEQYF. Written as DNA, the CDR3 is TGTGCCAGCAGCGGATGGGACAGCTACGAGCAGTACTTC.

The rearrangement links TRBV3-1 (or the pseudogene TRBV3-2) to TRBJ2-3, with 9 bases lining up with TRBD2. The CDR3 runs to 16 residues. Germline CDR1 LGHDT, CDR2 YNNKEL (reference sequence). Trimming cost V 3 bases and J 3 bases; bases outside gene matches: 7. CDR3 sequence reads: CASSHSGTSLTDTQYF. Here the CDR3 DNA reads TGTGCCAGCAGCCATTCCGGGACTAGCTTAACAGATACGCAGTATTTT.

The rearrangement links TRBV7-9 to TRBJ2-7; 7 bases are shared with TRBD2. The CDR3 contains 14 residues. After removal of 5 bases from V and 4 bases from J, the junction contained 8 bases not matched to a gene. Germline CDR1 is SEHNR and CDR2 is FQNEAQ (reference sequence). CDR3 region: CASSQYSGWYEQYF. The CDR3 DNA reads as TGTGCCAGCAGCCAATATAGCGGGTGGTACGAGCAGTACTTC.

The chain uses TRBV7-2 and TRBJ2-1; 10 bases agree with TRBD2. The CDR3 sequence is 15 residues long. From germline, CDR1 is SGHTA and CDR2 FQGNSA. After removal of 5 bases from V and 2 bases from J, the junction contained 3 bases not matched to a gene. The CDR3 region is CASSVSGRAYNEQFF. The CDR3 DNA follows: TGTGCCAGCAGCGTCAGCGGGAGGGCCTACAATGAGCAGTTCTTC. The whole variable domain, remainder taken from reference TRBV7-2 and TRBJ2-1, is GAGVSQSPSNKVTEKGKDVELRCDPISGHTALYWYRQSLGQGLEFLIYFQGNSAPDKSGLPSDRFSAERTGGSVSTLTIQRTQQEDSAVYLCASSVSGRAYNEQFFGPGTRLTVL.

This sequence joins TRBV28 and TRBJ2-7; 8 bases map to TRBD1. CDR3 length: 14 amino acids. The V gene end was trimmed by 6 bases and the J gene end by 0 bases; junction bases not matched to a gene: 4. Germline CDR1 MDHEN, CDR2 SYDVKM. CDR3: CASSLGTGSYEQYF. In nucleotides, the CDR3 is TGTGCCAGCAGCTTAGGGACAGGCTCCTACGAGCAGTACTTC.

This clone was counted once. The rearrangement links TRBV5-1 to TRBJ2-4, with TRBD1 matching over 11 bases. The germline CDR1 and CDR2 sequences are SGHRS and YFSETQ. The CDR3 extends over 16 amino acids. With V trimmed by 4 bases and J by 3 bases, 6 bases remained unmatched. The CDR3, as DNA: TGCGCCAGCAGCGGGACAGGGGGTCGGGACAAAAACATTCAGTACTTC. Amino acids: CASSGTGGRDKNIQYF.

The rearrangement links TRBV5-1 to TRBJ2-7, with a possible D match to TRBD2 (5 bases). This CDR3 is 16 amino acids long. Deletions cut 0 bases from V and 2 bases from J, with 15 bases between. The V gene's germline CDR1 is SGHRS and CDR2 YFSETQ. In DNA form, the CDR3 reads TGCGCCAGCAGCTTGGGCCGGGGAGCGACCCCCTACGAGCAGTACTTC. Translating gives CASSLGRGATPYEQYF.

The rearrangement uses TRBV20-1 and TRBJ2-1, with 9 bases aligning to TRBD2. V was clipped by 3 bases and J by 4 bases; unmatched bases: 13. Germline CDR1 and CDR2: DFQATT and SNEGSKA (reference sequence). The CDR3 is 17 amino acids. DNA of the CDR3: TGCAGTGCTAGTCCGTCTAGCGGGATTTTTTTTTACAATGAGCAGTTCTTC. This gives the protein CSASPSSGIFFYNEQFF.

This chain joins TRBV27 and TRBJ2-3, with a tentative D call TRBD2 (6 bases). Germline V CDR1 and CDR2: MNHEY, SMNVEV (reference sequence). CDR3 length: 14 residues. V lost 10 bases, J lost 6 bases, and 20 bases lay in between. DNA for the CDR3: TGTGCCACTAAGCTAGCGACGGGAGTGGATACGCAGTATTTT. This encodes CATKLATGVDTQYF.

The CDR3 is CASSLYRDYEQYF. DNA for the CDR3: TGTGCCAGCAGTTTATACAGGGACTACGAGCAGTACTTC. The chain employs TRBV27 and TRBJ2-7, with a tentative D call TRBD1 (6 bases). CDR1 and CDR2 (germline): MNHEY, SMNVEV (reference sequence). The CDR3 is made up of 13 amino acids. V dropped 1 base and J dropped 3 bases, with 7 bases sitting between them.

This clone came up a few times. The chain carries TRBV27 and TRBJ2-7; TRBD2 aligns across 10 bases. The CDR3 spans 16 residues. With 8 bases clipped from V and 0 bases from J, the junction kept 10 bases outside the gene matches. Germline CDR1 reads MNHEY; CDR2 reads SMNVEV (reference sequence). CDR3 coding DNA: TGTGCCAGCGCTAAGCCAGCGGGAGGGAGCTCCTACGAGCAGTACTTC. This encodes CASAKPAGGSSYEQYF.

This chain joins TRBV4-2 and TRBJ2-2, with 10 bases matching TRBD2. The trim removed 3 bases at V and 1 base at J, leaving 8 bases unmatched. Germline assignment: CDR1 LGHNA and CDR2 YNFKEQ. The CDR3 extends over 18 amino acids. The CDR3 reads CASSQDHGLAVNTGELFF. Here the CDR3 DNA reads TGTGCCAGCAGCCAGGACCACGGACTAGCGGTGAACACCGGGGAGCTGTTTTTT.

This rearrangement joins TRBV16 to TRBJ1-2; D is undetermined. The CDR3 covers 12 residues. Trimming cost V 0 bases and J 8 bases, with 7 bases left between them. Germline assignment: CDR1 KGHSY and CDR2 FQNENV. The CDR3 protein is CASSQSSLGYTF. The CDR3 region has the DNA TGTGCCAGCAGCCAATCGAGTCTAGGCTACACCTTC.

The CDR3 spells CASRSGTGVADTQYF. For the CDR3, the DNA is TGTGCCAGCAGATCCGGGACAGGGGTGGCAGATACGCAGTATTTT. This chain links TRBV6-6 with TRBJ2-3, with 10 bases identical to TRBD1. Trimming cost V 6 bases and J 4 bases; bases outside gene matches: 7. Germline V CDR1 and CDR2: MNHNY, SVGAGI (reference sequence). The CDR3 covers 15 residues.

This chain uses TRBV7-3 with TRBJ2-1; 14 bases map to TRBD2. The length of the CDR3 is 20 residues. Per germline, CDR1 SGHTA and CDR2 FQGTGA. The junction had 11 bases not matched to a gene; V was cut back by 4 bases and J by 0 bases. The CDR3 sequence is CASSSDAGLAGESSYNEQFF. The DNA for the CDR3 is TGTGCCAGCAGCTCCGACGCGGGACTAGCGGGGGAGAGCTCCTACAATGAGCAGTTCTTC.